These 19 T cell receptor beta chains were sequenced from one sample in a study of blood T cell repertoires in COVID-19. TCRdb keeps only in-frame clones here, not all; method: immunoSEQ multiplex PCR. The table includes fewer than 250,000 clones, 82% detected once. The sample was peripheral blood. The receptors stem from a woman aged 60 to 75 with COVID-19, enrolled during active disease.

J is TRBJ2-1 and V is TRBV29-1; 15 bases agree with TRBD2. Per germline, CDR1 SQVTM and CDR2 ANQGSEA. This CDR3 has 14 residues. Trimming cost V 7 bases and J 7 bases; bases outside gene matches: 5. The CDR3 sequence: CSGEGLAGGNEQFF. The CDR3 DNA is TGCAGCGGTGAGGGACTAGCGGGAGGAAATGAGCAGTTCTTC.

This sequence joins TRBV2 and TRBJ2-7, with TRBD2 matching over 7 bases. Germline CDR1 reads SNHLY; CDR2 reads FYNNEI. There are 13 residues in the CDR3. The J segment lost 7 bases and the V segment lost 2 bases, leaving 5 bases of the junction unmatched. CDR3 residues: CASSESGGWEQYF. DNA of the CDR3: TGTGCCAGCAGTGAATCGGGAGGATGGGAGCAGTACTTC. Full variable domain (rest looked up from reference TRBV2 and TRBJ2-7): EPEVTQTPSHQVTQMGQEVILRCVPISNHLYFYWYRQILGQKVEFLVSFYNNEISEKSEIFDDQFSVERPDGSNFTLKIRSTKLEDSAMYFCASSESGGWEQYFGPGTRLTVT.

The chain recombines TRBV6-5 with TRBJ1-5; perhaps TRBD1 as D (5 bases). From germline, CDR1 is MNHEY and CDR2 SVGAGI. Trimming left V 4 bases short and J 10 bases short, with 11 bases between. This CDR3 is built from 12 residues. CDR3 protein: CASSSTGRPQHF. The CDR3 bases are TGTGCCAGCAGTTCAACAGGTCGTCCCCAGCATTTT.

CDR3 region: CATPRETGYTDTQYF. In nucleotides, the CDR3 is TGTGCCACCCCCCGAGAGACAGGGTACACAGATACGCAGTATTTT. The rearrangement links TRBV24-1 to TRBJ2-3; 7 nucleotides match TRBD1. This CDR3 is built from 15 residues. The germline gives CDR1 KGHDR, CDR2 SFDVKD. The V gene end was trimmed by 9 bases and the J gene end by 2 bases; junction bases not matched to a gene: 10.

The V gene is TRBV20-1, the J gene TRBJ1-1; the D is unclear. From germline, CDR1 is DFQATT and CDR2 SNEGSKA (reference sequence). Trimming removed 3 bases from V and 8 bases from J, with 10 bases in between. CDR3 length equals 11 residues. The CDR3 spells CSASSGGEAFF. The CDR3 nucleotides are TGCAGTGCTAGTAGCGGCGGGGAAGCTTTCTTT.

The J gene is TRBJ2-5, the V gene TRBV3-1 (or the pseudogene TRBV3-2); 13 nucleotides match TRBD2. The CDR3 has 15 residues. Germline trimming cut 4 bases from V and 4 bases from J; bases unmatched to any gene: 3. Looked up from germline, CDR1 is LGHDT and CDR2 is YNNKEL (reference sequence). CDR3 in DNA: TGTGCCAGCAGCCTTAGACTAGCGGGGGGAGAGACCCAGTACTTC. This gives the protein CASSLRLAGGETQYF.

The rearrangement joins TRBV6-5 to TRBJ1-1, with D unclear. Germline V gene lookup returns CDR1 MNHEY and CDR2 SVGAGI. The CDR3 consists of 13 residues. Trimming pared 6 bases from V and 1 base from J, leaving 9 bases between. Here the CDR3 DNA reads TGTGCCAGCAGATCGACGGGGAACACTGAAGCTTTCTTT. It yields the protein CASRSTGNTEAFF.

CDR3 nucleotides: TGTGCCAGTAGTATAAATAGAGGTTATGGCTACACCTTC. Its translation: CASSINRGYGYTF. The chain uses TRBV19 and TRBJ1-2; D remains ambiguous. The V end lost 2 bases, the J end lost 5 bases, and 9 bases lay between the germline ends. The germline CDR1 and CDR2 sequences are LNHDA and SQIVND (reference sequence). The CDR3 covers 13 residues.

V usage is TRBV5-6 and J usage is TRBJ1-1; D not resolved. Trimming removed 2 bases from V and 0 bases from J, with 11 bases in between. This CDR3 spans 15 amino acids. Germline values: CDR1 SGHDT, CDR2 YYEEEE. The CDR3 region is CASSFLSALNTEAFF. CDR3 coding DNA: TGTGCCAGCAGCTTTTTGAGTGCACTGAACACTGAAGCTTTCTTT.

This clone was picked up a small number of times. This sequence joins TRBV3-1 (or the pseudogene TRBV3-2) and TRBJ2-2; tentatively, D is TRBD2 (5 bases). The germline V gene encodes CDR1 LGHDT and CDR2 YNNKEL (reference sequence). Deletions cut 3 bases from V and 6 bases from J, with 17 bases between. The CDR3 has 16 amino acids. CDR3 nucleotide sequence: TGTGCCAGCAGCCAGAGTTCCCGACTATGGGCCGGGGAGCTGTTTTTT. Its protein product is CASSQSSRLWAGELFF.

This chain joins TRBV28 and TRBJ1-4, with a possible D match to TRBD1 (6 bases). In germline, CDR1 is MDHEN, CDR2 SYDVKM. V was pared by 7 bases and J by 3 bases, with 24 bases between. The CDR3 spans 18 residues. The CDR3, as DNA: TGTGCCAGCACCCCCCCTGCAGGACGGACAGATTCTAATGAAAAACTGTTTTTT. This translates into CASTPPAGRTDSNEKLFF.

V and J are TRBV28 and TRBJ2-5; a possible D gene is TRBD2 (7 bases). The CDR3 sequence is 15 residues long. The V gene's germline CDR1 is MDHEN and CDR2 SYDVKM. Deletions cut 6 bases from V and 4 bases from J, with 18 bases between. The CDR3 protein is CASSPGVGGAETQYF. The CDR3 DNA reads TGTGCCAGCAGCCCAGGGGTTGGGGGGGCAGAGACCCAGTACTTC. The variable domain in full, with the rest retrieved from reference TRBV28 and TRBJ2-5, is DVKVTQSSRYLVKRTGEKVFLECVQDMDHENMFWYRQDPGLGLRLIYFSYDVKMKEKGDIPEGYSVSREKKERFSLILESASTNQTSMYLCASSPGVGGAETQYFGPGTRLLVL.

The genes are TRBV3-1 (or the pseudogene TRBV3-2) and TRBJ1-2, with TRBD1 as a possible D gene (5 bases). This CDR3 has 15 amino acids. Germline CDR1 and CDR2: LGHDT and YNNKEL (reference sequence). The V gene lost 1 base and the J gene lost 5 bases, with 14 bases spanning the gap. The CDR3 nucleotides are TGTGCCAGCAGCCAAGGGATGGGGGGGGGATATGGCTACACCTTC. Translation: CASSQGMGGGYGYTF.

The V and J genes are TRBV5-6 and TRBJ2-2; D might be TRBD1 (5 bases). The germline V gene has CDR1 SGHDT and CDR2 YYEEEE. The CDR3 consists of 18 residues. Deletions cut 1 base from V and 4 bases from J, with 20 bases between. CDR3 sequence (DNA): TGTGCCAGCAGCTTGTCCCGACAAAGGGTAGGGGTCACCGGGGAGCTGTTTTTT. Protein: CASSLSRQRVGVTGELFF.

The count of this clone is one. J is TRBJ1-1 and V is TRBV6-2 or TRBV6-3, with D uncertain. The CDR3 covers 13 residues. Germline CDR1 is MNHEY and CDR2 is SVGEGT. V lost 6 bases and J 1 base, leaving 9 bases between the germline ends. For the CDR3, the DNA is TGTGCCAGCAGCAATAGTCAGAACACTGAAGCTTTCTTT. Translating it yields CASSNSQNTEAFF.

In nucleotides, the CDR3 is TGTGCCAGCAGCTTAGCCAGAGGGACTGAAGCTTTCTTT. It specifies CASSLARGTEAFF. The chain carries TRBV7-2 and TRBJ1-1; unclear D gene. The CDR3 is 13 amino acids. V lost 0 bases and J 5 bases, leaving 7 bases between the germline ends. Germline V gives CDR1 SGHTA, CDR2 FQGNSA.

This chain links TRBV5-6 with TRBJ2-7; maybe TRBD1 (6 bases). V lost 4 bases to trimming and J lost 0 bases, with 14 bases between them. Germline CDR1 and CDR2: SGHDT and YYEEEE. The CDR3 is 15 amino acids. This CDR3 is CASSLVGTPSYEQYF. The CDR3 DNA reads as TGTGCCAGCAGCCTGGTCGGGACACCCTCCTACGAGCAGTACTTC.

This chain connects TRBV27 to TRBJ2-2; 9 nucleotides agree with TRBD1. Germline V CDR1 and CDR2: MNHEY, SMNVEV (reference sequence). This CDR3 has 17 residues. The ends lost 5 bases at V and 5 bases at J; junction bases unmatched: 12. The CDR3 reads CASSPPDRGAWTGELFF. DNA for the CDR3: TGTGCCAGCAGTCCCCCCGACAGGGGGGCCTGGACCGGGGAGCTGTTTTTT.

The genes are TRBV3-1 (or the pseudogene TRBV3-2) and TRBJ1-1; no clear D. Trimming took off 4 bases at V and 1 base at J, with 7 bases between the two ends. This CDR3 comprises 13 residues. Germline V gene lookup returns CDR1 LGHDT and CDR2 YNNKEL (reference sequence). CDR3 in DNA: TGTGCCAGCAGCCGACTGGAGAACACTGAAGCTTTCTTT. The encoded protein is CASSRLENTEAFF.